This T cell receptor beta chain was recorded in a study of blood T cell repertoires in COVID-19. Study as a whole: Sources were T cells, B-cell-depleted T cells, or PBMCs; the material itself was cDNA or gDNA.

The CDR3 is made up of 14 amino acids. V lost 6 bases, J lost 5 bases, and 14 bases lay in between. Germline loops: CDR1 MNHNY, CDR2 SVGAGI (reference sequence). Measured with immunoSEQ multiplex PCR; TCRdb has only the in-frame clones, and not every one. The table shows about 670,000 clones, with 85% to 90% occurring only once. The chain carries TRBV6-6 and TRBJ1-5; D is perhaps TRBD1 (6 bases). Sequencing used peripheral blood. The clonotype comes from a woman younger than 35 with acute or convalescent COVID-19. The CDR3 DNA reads TGTGCCAGCAGGGAACAGGGCTTTTATCAGCCCCAGCATTTT. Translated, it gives CASREQGFYQPQHF.